These 13 T cell receptor beta chains share one sample of origin, sequenced in a study of T cells in Graves' hyperthyroidism and ophthalmopathy. TCR beta CDR3 regions were amplified from RNA transcripts. First-round RT-PCR targeting the TCR CDR3 was performed with the HTBI primer set. One entry per CDR3 protein, called by TCRdb with MiXCR from the multiplex PCR reads. Of around 400,000 distinct CDR3 sequences in the sample, approximately 25% are singletons; the top ten hold more than 60%. Sequenced sample: blood. The origin of the receptors is a man aged 50 to 60 with Graves' hyperthyroidism.

This clonotype was seen a few times. The chain links TRBV20-1 to TRBJ2-7; TRBD1 matches 9 bases. V gave up 6 bases and J gave up 7 bases; unmatched junction bases: 10. Germline values: CDR1 DFQATT, CDR2 SNEGSKA (reference sequence). There are 13 residues in the CDR3. CDR3 nucleotide sequence: TGCAGTGCGACGGGACAGGGTCCCTGGGAGCAGTACTTC. Its translation: CSATGQGPWEQYF.

This clonotype was seen at least ten times. This chain uses TRBV12-3 or TRBV12-4 with TRBJ2-1; no reliable D call. Deletions cut 2 bases from V and 6 bases from J, with 2 bases between. The length of the CDR3 is 11 residues. The CDR3 DNA reads as TGTGCCAGCAGTTTACTCAATGAGCAGTTCTTC. Amino acids: CASSLLNEQFF.

This rearrangement joins TRBV9 to TRBJ2-7, with a possible D match to TRBD1 (5 bases). V lost 0 bases to trimming and J lost 4 bases, with 14 bases between them. CDR1 SGDLS and CDR2 YYNGEE come from the germline V gene. This CDR3 comprises 15 residues. CDR3 in amino acids: CASSVASGSGYEQYF. CDR3 in DNA: TGTGCCAGCAGCGTAGCCTCGGGTTCAGGGTACGAGCAGTACTTC.

This clonotype was counted between two and nine times. The chain uses TRBV28 and TRBJ2-1; 7 bases agree with TRBD2. CDR1 is MDHEN and CDR2 is SYDVKM in the germline V gene. The CDR3 extends over 15 amino acids. V gave up 7 bases and J gave up 4 bases; unmatched junction bases: 10. The CDR3 bases are TGTGCCAGCATGGCGGCGGGAGTCGGGTACAATGAGCAGTTCTTC. Its translation is CASMAAGVGYNEQFF.

V and J are TRBV12-3 or TRBV12-4 and TRBJ1-1; TRBD1 might be the D (5 bases). CDR3 length: 15 residues. V was trimmed by 4 bases and J by 5 bases, leaving 17 bases between them. CDR3 DNA sequence: TGTGCCAGCAGTTCTTGGTGGGGGGGTAGGACTGAAGCTTTCTTT. It codes for CASSSWWGGRTEAFF.

Worth noting for this clonotype: A read error is possible here, since a much larger clone lies one base away. The chain has TRBV20-1 and TRBJ2-5; D may be TRBD2 (5 bases). Germline lookup yields CDR1 DFQATT and CDR2 SNEGSKA (reference sequence). This CDR3 region has 11 residues. V lost 7 bases, J lost 5 bases, and 11 bases lay in between. For the CDR3, the DNA is TGCAGTGTTAAATCGGGGGAGACCCAGTACTTC. It encodes CSVKSGETQYF.

The rearrangement joins TRBV6-1 to TRBJ2-7; 9 bases fit TRBD2. V lost 7 bases to trimming and J lost 6 bases; unmatched junction nucleotides: 13. CDR1 and CDR2 (germline): MNHNS, SASEGT. The CDR3 runs to 15 residues. This CDR3 is CASNPTSGRFGEQYF. Here the CDR3 DNA reads TGTGCCAGCAACCCGACTAGCGGCAGGTTTGGCGAGCAGTACTTC.

V is TRBV20-1 and J is TRBJ2-3; TRBD2 matches 9 bases. Germline values: CDR1 DFQATT, CDR2 SNEGSKA (reference sequence). This CDR3 has 14 amino acids. V dropped 2 bases and J dropped 1; count of bases not matched to a gene: 1. DNA of the CDR3: TGCAGTGCTAGACCTAGCGGGGGCACAGATACGCAGTATTTT. As protein: CSARPSGGTDTQYF.

The J gene is TRBJ1-5, the V gene TRBV7-2; weak D call: TRBD1 (5 bases). From germline, CDR1 is SGHTA and CDR2 FQGNSA. Trimming pared 3 bases from V and 7 bases from J, leaving 13 bases between. This CDR3 spans 14 amino acids. This CDR3 reads CASSLGWGGQPQHF. The CDR3 bases are TGTGCCAGCAGCTTGGGGTGGGGCGGGCAGCCCCAGCATTTT.

CDR3: CASSKGGLVYEQYF. The DNA for the CDR3 is TGTGCCAGCAGCAAAGGGGGACTAGTCTACGAGCAGTACTTC. The chain employs TRBV3-1 and TRBJ2-7; 8 bases map to TRBD2. The CDR3 totals 14 residues. V lost 5 bases, J lost 3 bases, and 6 bases stayed unmatched. Looked up from germline, CDR1 is LGHDT and CDR2 is YNNKEL (reference sequence).

The chain is built from TRBV7-3 and TRBJ2-1; 7 bases are a match to TRBD2. Germline trimming cut 1 base from V and 7 bases from J; bases unmatched to any gene: 10. Germline V gene data show CDR1 as SGHTA and CDR2 as FQGTGA. The CDR3 has 16 amino acids. The CDR3 DNA follows: TGTGCCAGCAGCTTAATGGGCGGGAGCACAGGTAATGAGCAGTTCTTC. Its translation: CASSLMGGSTGNEQFF.

The chain joins TRBV29-1 to TRBJ2-5, with 8 nucleotides matching TRBD1. The CDR3 has 13 amino acids. Germline V CDR1 and CDR2: SQVTM, ANQGSEA. With V trimmed by 3 bases and J by 5 bases, 5 bases remained unmatched. The CDR3 DNA follows: TGCAGCGTTGAGACAGGGGCCGGGGAGACCCAGTACTTC. It is translated as CSVETGAGETQYF.

This clonotype appeared many times. V usage is TRBV2 and J usage is TRBJ2-1; D might be TRBD2 (6 bases). Deletions cut 7 bases from V and 10 bases from J, with 17 bases between. The CDR3 length is 13 residues. Looked up from germline, CDR1 is SNHLY and CDR2 is FYNNEI. The CDR3 region has the DNA TGTGCCAGCACTTTCTTCCGGGACTCAGAGCAGTTCTTC. As protein: CASTFFRDSEQFF. Together with reference TRBV2 and TRBJ2-1, the CDR3 gives the full variable domain: EPEVTQTPSHQVTQMGQEVILRCVPISNHLYFYWYRQILGQKVEFLVSFYNNEISEKSEIFDDQFSVERPDGSNFTLKIRSTKLEDSAMYFCASTFFRDSEQFFGPGTRLTVL.